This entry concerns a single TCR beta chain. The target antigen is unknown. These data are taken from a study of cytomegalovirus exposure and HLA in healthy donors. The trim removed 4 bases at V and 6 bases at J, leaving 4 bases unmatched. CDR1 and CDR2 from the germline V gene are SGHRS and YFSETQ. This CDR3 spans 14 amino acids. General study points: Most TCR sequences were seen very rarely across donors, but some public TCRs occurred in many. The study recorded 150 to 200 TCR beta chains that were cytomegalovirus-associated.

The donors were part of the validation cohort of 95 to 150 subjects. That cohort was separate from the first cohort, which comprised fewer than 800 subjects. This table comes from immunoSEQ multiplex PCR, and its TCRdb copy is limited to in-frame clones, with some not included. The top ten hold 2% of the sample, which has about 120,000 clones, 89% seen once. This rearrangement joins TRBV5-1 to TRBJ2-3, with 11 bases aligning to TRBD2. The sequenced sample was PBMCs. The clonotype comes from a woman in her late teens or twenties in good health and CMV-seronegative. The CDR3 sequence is CASSVAGGLDTQYF. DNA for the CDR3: TGCGCCAGCAGCGTAGCGGGAGGGCTGGATACGCAGTATTTT.